Listed here are 16 T cell receptor beta chains from one sample, sequenced in a study of blood T cell repertoires in COVID-19. This table comes from immunoSEQ multiplex PCR, and its TCRdb copy is limited to in-frame clones, with some not included. The data hold some 370,000 clones, with 80% to 90% observed a single time. Sequenced input: peripheral blood. All receptors come from a man aged 40-49 years with acute or convalescent COVID-19.

V and J are TRBV11-1 and TRBJ2-7, with 7 bases fitting TRBD2. Germline CDR1 and CDR2: SGHAT and FQDESV (reference sequence). This CDR3 spans 16 amino acids. Trimming at V came to 4 bases and at J to 2 bases, leaving 11 bases not matched to a gene. This CDR3 reads CASSSPLGGGPYEQYF. The DNA of the CDR3 is TGTGCCAGCAGCTCCCCCCTGGGGGGGGGTCCCTACGAGCAGTACTTC.

This chain uses TRBV6-5 with TRBJ1-1, with D possibly being TRBD1 (5 bases). This CDR3 region has 12 residues. The V and J ends lost 8 bases and 5 bases respectively, with 12 bases between them. Germline V gene data show CDR1 as MNHEY and CDR2 as SVGAGI. CDR3: CASLPGRTEAFF. The CDR3 coding sequence is TGTGCCAGCCTCCCAGGGAGGACTGAAGCTTTCTTT.

V is TRBV6-4 and J is TRBJ2-7; D is possibly TRBD2 (5 bases). The CDR3 extends over 12 amino acids. V was pared by 2 bases and J by 7 bases, with 9 bases between. Looked up from germline, CDR1 is MRHNA and CDR2 is SNTAGT. The CDR3 sequence: CASSDRSGEQYF. CDR3 DNA sequence: TGTGCCAGCAGTGACAGGTCGGGGGAGCAGTACTTC.

The rearrangement uses TRBV6-5 and TRBJ1-2; D is unclear. The CDR3 loop spans 11 amino acids. Germline assignment: CDR1 MNHEY and CDR2 SVGAGI. V was shortened by 8 bases and J by 0 bases, with 4 bases between the two germline ends. This CDR3 is CASRANYGYTF. CDR3 DNA sequence: TGTGCCAGCCGCGCTAACTATGGCTACACCTTC.

The chain combines TRBV9 with TRBJ2-1; TRBD2 agrees at 8 bases. V lost 0 bases, J lost 7 bases, and 3 bases stayed unmatched. CDR1 SGDLS and CDR2 YYNGEE come from the germline V gene. The CDR3 covers 14 residues. The CDR3 DNA reads TGTGCCAGCAGCGTAGCGGGGGGGCTGAATGAGCAGTTCTTC. This translates into CASSVAGGLNEQFF.

This chain joins TRBV4-1 and TRBJ2-2; tentatively, D is TRBD1 (5 bases). Between the trimmed V and J ends, which lost 3 bases and 6 bases, there was a span of 11 bases. This CDR3 region has 14 residues. CDR1 is MGHRA, CDR2 YSYEKL, per germline. This chain's CDR3 is CASSHSREAGELFF. CDR3 bases: TGCGCCAGCAGCCACTCCAGGGAAGCCGGGGAGCTGTTTTTT.

The chain combines TRBV29-1 with TRBJ2-1, with D maybe TRBD2 (6 bases). V shed 0 bases and J shed 4 bases, with 19 bases lying between them. CDR1 is SQVTM and CDR2 is ANQGSEA in the germline V gene. This CDR3 comprises 17 residues. The DNA for the CDR3 is TGCAGCGTTGAAGATCTTGGAGGGCCTTTTCTTTACAATGAGCAGTTCTTC. This encodes CSVEDLGGPFLYNEQFF.

The CDR3 loop reads CASSLGNSGRDTQYF. CDR3 nucleotide sequence: TGTGCCAGCAGCTTAGGAAATAGCGGGAGAGATACGCAGTATTTT. The chain is built from TRBV11-3 and TRBJ2-3; 9 bases match TRBD2. The J segment lost 5 bases and the V segment lost 1 base, leaving 4 bases of the junction unmatched. The CDR3 contains 15 residues. CDR1 is SGHNT and CDR2 is YENEEA in the germline V gene.

V is TRBV30 and J is TRBJ1-1; a weak D match, TRBD1 (6 bases). The CDR3 contains 11 residues. Germline assignment: CDR1 GTSNPN and CDR2 SVGIG (reference sequence). Trimming took 8 bases from V and 8 from J, leaving 15 bases between them. The CDR3 bases are TGTGCCCGAGAAAGAGGACAGGAAGCTTTCTTT. As protein: CARERGQEAFF.

This chain's CDR3 is CATALGILAGGPAEQFF. CDR3 nucleotide sequence: TGTGCCACCGCTTTGGGGATACTAGCGGGGGGGCCAGCTGAGCAGTTCTTC. V and J are TRBV5-4 and TRBJ2-1; 13 nucleotides line up with TRBD2. The CDR3 sequence is 17 residues long. Germline-derived CDR1 and CDR2 are SGHNT and YYREEE (reference sequence). V dropped 9 bases and J dropped 9; count of bases not matched to a gene: 18.

This clone was detected a few times. V is TRBV25-1 and J is TRBJ1-6; D possibly corresponds to TRBD1 (5 bases). With 3 bases removed from V and 7 bases from J, the gap between germline ends came to 13 bases. CDR1 and CDR2 from the germline V gene are MGHDK and SYGVNS. CDR3 length: 15 residues. CDR3 sequence (DNA): TGTGCCAGCAGTGATCCCACAGGATACAATTCACCCCTCCACTTT. It codes for CASSDPTGYNSPLHF.

The chain uses TRBV28 and TRBJ1-1; TRBD1 matches 7 bases. This CDR3 region has 14 residues. The germline gives CDR1 MDHEN, CDR2 SYDVKM. V lost 2 bases to trimming and J lost 4 bases; unmatched junction nucleotides: 4. Here the CDR3 DNA reads TGTGCCAGCAGTTTAACGGCAGGGGGCACTGAAGCTTTCTTT. This translates into CASSLTAGGTEAFF.

The chain recombines TRBV7-9 with TRBJ2-3; D not resolved. Trimming stripped 5 bases from V and 0 bases from J, with 6 bases between. This CDR3 comprises 13 residues. CDR1 and CDR2 (germline): SEHNR, FQNEAQ (reference sequence). The CDR3 DNA reads TGTGCCAGCAGCCAACGGAGCACAGATACGCAGTATTTT. This gives the protein CASSQRSTDTQYF.

The CDR3 bases are TGTGCCATCACTGGAGATCCAACTAATGAAAAACTGTTTTTT. This encodes CAITGDPTNEKLFF. The V and J genes are TRBV10-3 and TRBJ1-4; D not certain. V lost 7 bases and J 0 bases, leaving 9 bases between the germline ends. Germline loops: CDR1 ENHRY, CDR2 SYGVKD. This CDR3 spans 14 amino acids.

V and J are TRBV4-2 and TRBJ2-5, with TRBD2 identical over 9 bases. Germline loops: CDR1 LGHNA, CDR2 YNFKEQ. The CDR3 is 16 residues long. Losses at the gene ends were 4 bases for V and 2 bases for J; bases not matched to a gene: 8. CDR3 nucleotides: TGTGCCAGCAGCCGAGCTAGCGGGGACCTGCAAGAGACCCAGTACTTC. Its protein is CASSRASGDLQETQYF.

V is TRBV6-2 or TRBV6-3 and J is TRBJ1-3; D not resolved. This CDR3 spans 16 amino acids. V lost 4 bases and J 2 bases, leaving 15 bases between the germline ends. Germline CDR1 MNHEY, CDR2 SVGEGT. The CDR3 is CASSFVLPAPGNTIYF. CDR3 sequence (DNA): TGTGCCAGCAGTTTTGTTTTGCCTGCGCCTGGAAACACCATATATTTT.